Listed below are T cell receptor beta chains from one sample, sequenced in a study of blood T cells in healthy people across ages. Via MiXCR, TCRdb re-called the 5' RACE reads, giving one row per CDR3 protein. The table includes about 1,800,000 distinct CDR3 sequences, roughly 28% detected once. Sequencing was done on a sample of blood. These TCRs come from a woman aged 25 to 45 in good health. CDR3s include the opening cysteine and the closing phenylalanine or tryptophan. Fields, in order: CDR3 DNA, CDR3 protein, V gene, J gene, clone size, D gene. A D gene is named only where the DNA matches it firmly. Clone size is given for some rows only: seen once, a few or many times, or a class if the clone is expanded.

CDR3nt: TGCAGCCAAGGGGGGGGCGAGCCAGATACGCAGTATTTT
CDR3aa: CSQGGGEPDTQYF
v_gene: TRBV29-1
j_gene: TRBJ2-3
abundance: few
d_gene: NA

CDR3nt: TGTGCCAGCAAAGGGGGCCAGAACACCGGGGAGCTGTTTTTT
CDR3aa: CASKGGQNTGELFF
v_gene: TRBV7-9
j_gene: TRBJ2-2
abundance: few
d_gene: TRBD1

CDR3nt: TGCGCCAGCAGCCAAGACCACGACTCGGGGGGCACTAATGAAAAACTGTTTTTT
CDR3aa: CASSQDHDSGGTNEKLFF
v_gene: TRBV4-1
j_gene: TRBJ1-4
abundance: NA
d_gene: NA

CDR3nt: TGTGCCAGCCGTGGCCAGGGGACGAACTATGGCTACACCTTC
CDR3aa: CASRGQGTNYGYTF
v_gene: TRBV6-2/TRBV6-3
j_gene: TRBJ1-2
abundance: few
d_gene: NA

CDR3nt: TGTGCCAGCAGCGTATCAGGGTGCTATGGCTACACCTTC
CDR3aa: CASSVSGCYGYTF
v_gene: TRBV9
j_gene: TRBJ1-2
abundance: once
d_gene: NA

CDR3nt: TGTGCCAGCAGCTTGTCCCCGGGAGATTCACCCCTCCACTTT
CDR3aa: CASSLSPGDSPLHF
v_gene: TRBV5-4
j_gene: TRBJ1-6
abundance: NA
d_gene: NA

CDR3nt: TGCAGGGCTAGAGAGGGGACGTCGGACCAGTACTTC
CDR3aa: CRAREGTSDQYF
v_gene: TRBV20-1
j_gene: TRBJ2-5
abundance: NA
d_gene: NA

CDR3nt: TGTGCCAGCAGCGTAGATAAGGGAAGGGCGAACACTGAAGCTTTCTTT
CDR3aa: CASSVDKGRANTEAFF
v_gene: TRBV9
j_gene: TRBJ1-1
abundance: NA
d_gene: NA

CDR3nt: TGTGCCAGCAGGAAACAGGGGATCGACGAGCAGTACTTC
CDR3aa: CASRKQGIDEQYF
v_gene: TRBV2
j_gene: TRBJ2-7
abundance: NA
d_gene: TRBD1

CDR3nt: TGTGCCAGCAGCATACAGGGCCGGGCTGAAGCTTTCTTT
CDR3aa: CASSIQGRAEAFF
v_gene: TRBV7-2
j_gene: TRBJ1-1
abundance: few
d_gene: NA

CDR3nt: TGCGCCAGCAGCCCGGAGGGCAGCTTCTACGAGCAGTACTTC
CDR3aa: CASSPEGSFYEQYF
v_gene: TRBV5-1
j_gene: TRBJ2-7
abundance: few
d_gene: NA

CDR3nt: TGTGCCAGCAGCAAAGAACGCAGGGCCGACACTGAAGCTTTCTTT
CDR3aa: CASSKERRADTEAFF
v_gene: TRBV21-1
j_gene: TRBJ1-1
abundance: NA
d_gene: NA

CDR3nt: TGCAGTGCTGCGGCAGGGACCAAGCCCCAGCATTTT
CDR3aa: CSAAAGTKPQHF
v_gene: TRBV20-1
j_gene: TRBJ1-5
abundance: many
d_gene: NA

CDR3nt: TGTGCCAGCAGCCACAGGACAGGAGACGGCTACACCTTC
CDR3aa: CASSHRTGDGYTF
v_gene: TRBV3-1
j_gene: TRBJ1-2
abundance: few
d_gene: TRBD1

CDR3nt: TGCGCCAGCAGCTGGGGACTAGTAAGCTCCTACAATGAGCAGTTCTTC
CDR3aa: CASSWGLVSSYNEQFF
v_gene: TRBV5-1
j_gene: TRBJ2-1
abundance: few
d_gene: TRBD2

CDR3nt: TGCGCCAGCAGCGTGGACCCGGGCGGCACTGAAGCTTTCTTT
CDR3aa: CASSVDPGGTEAFF
v_gene: TRBV5-1
j_gene: TRBJ1-1
abundance: many
d_gene: NA

CDR3nt: TGTGCCAGCAACACCGATGGACCCTACGAGCAGTACTTC
CDR3aa: CASNTDGPYEQYF
v_gene: TRBV7-2
j_gene: TRBJ2-7
abundance: few
d_gene: NA

CDR3nt: TGCAGTGCAGGGACAGGGGGGGCCGGGGAGTTGTTTTTT
CDR3aa: CSAGTGGAGELFF
v_gene: TRBV20-1
j_gene: TRBJ2-2
abundance: NA
d_gene: TRBD1

CDR3nt: TGTGCCAGCAGTTACCTTATCGGAGGGAGCTACGAGCAGTACTTC
CDR3aa: CASSYLIGGSYEQYF
v_gene: TRBV6-5
j_gene: TRBJ2-7
abundance: few
d_gene: NA

CDR3nt: TGTGCTAGTGGTTTGGATTCTGTGGTTCTCTATGGCTACACCTTC
CDR3aa: CASGLDSVVLYGYTF
v_gene: TRBV12-5
j_gene: TRBJ1-2
abundance: NA
d_gene: NA

CDR3nt: TGTGCCAACAACAACACAGGGACTAGCGGTCCAGATACGCAGTATTTT
CDR3aa: CANNNTGTSGPDTQYF
v_gene: TRBV3-1
j_gene: TRBJ2-3
abundance: NA
d_gene: TRBD2

CDR3nt: TGTGCCAGCACCCCAGGAGGGGGCAGGGGAAAGACCCAGTACTTC
CDR3aa: CASTPGGGRGKTQYF
v_gene: TRBV7-2
j_gene: TRBJ2-5
abundance: many
d_gene: NA